This T cell receptor beta chain was identified during a study of blood T cell repertoires in COVID-19 (TCRdb year 2020). Looking at the study overall: Samples covering the acute and convalescent phases of COVID-19 were provided by collaborators in the United States, Italy and Spain. The material from the prospective study consisted of cDNA or gDNA derived from T cells, B-cell-depleted T cells, or PBMCs. Subjects who had been exposed to COVID-19, were actively infected with it, or had recovered from it provided the deeply sampled blood TCRbeta repertoires that made up the dataset. The repertoires were made available in a free public database intended to serve as a resource for research on the immune response to SARS-CoV-2. Samples were obtained from the ongoing ImmuneRACE study (first 160 participants) and from over a thousand subjects provided by 6 global collaborators. Nearly every sample came with metadata listing a de-identified subject ID, COVID-19 status, age in years and sex. HLA class I and class II types, where available, came from metadata supplied by the sample provider rather than from assay-based typing.

This clone was observed a handful of times. Its antigen remains undetermined. Base qualities are not recorded, but no much larger clone differs from it by a single base. CDR1 SGHDT and CDR2 YYEEEE were looked up in the germline V gene. The CDR3, cysteine through phenylalanine, is 14 amino acids long. Of all the DNA, just the CDR3 is kept, 42 bases in frame from base 1. The trim is 4 bases for V and 4 bases for J, with a gap of 15 bases between the germline ends. Broader findings and caveats from the paper: How much clinical and demographic metadata was included differed by source and by participant, and the metadata was provided uncurated.

Whole blood was collected in K2EDTA tubes by collaborating institutions according to the institutions' own protocols. For TCRbeta analysis, collaborators shipped samples in one of three forms: frozen whole blood, isolated PBMCs, or DNA extracted from either of those sample types. TCRbeta CDR3 regions were amplified from genomic DNA using the immunoSEQ Assay, a bias-controlled multiplex PCR. Per the original workflow: The number of nucleated cells in each sample was estimated by amplification of reference gene primers within the assay. Sequence reads were collapsed and filtered to measure the absolute abundance of every unique TCRbeta CDR3 rearrangement. For each sample, productive Simpson clonality was calculated as the square root of Simpson's diversity index across productive rearrangements. Held by TCRdb, this immuneACCESS table contains in-frame sequences only and omits some clones. Under half of the omission traces to an unresolved V gene where checked; the cause of the rest is unknown. V and J calls plus clone size are reproduced from that table; the DNA served to infer D and trimming. Across this sample there are about 80,000 clones, with 65% to 85% seen only once. Roughly 15% of the sample lies in the top ten.

The V and J segments used are TRBV5-6 and TRBJ2-7; the D segment cannot be called with confidence. Sequencing used peripheral blood. The TCR sequence derives from a man aged 65 to 85 with active or convalescent COVID-19. The nucleotide sequence is given as TGTGCCAGCAGCGTGGTCCCGGGTCCTTACGAGCAGTACTTC. Translation gives CASSVVPGPYEQYF. Extended through the reference TRBV5-6 and TRBJ2-7 proteins, this CDR3 yields the full variable domain: DAGVTQSPTHLIKTRGQQVTLRCSPKSGHDTVSWYQQALGQGPQFIFQYYEEEERQRGNFPDRFSGHQFPNYSSELNVNALLLGDSALYLCASSVVPGPYEQYFGPGTRLTVT.